These 22 T cell receptor beta chains were all obtained from the same sample, sequenced in a study of STAT5B mutations in CD4+ large granular lymphocyte leukemia. The assay was immunoSEQ multiplex PCR, and TCRdb's table has in-frame clones only and misses some. The repertoire holds nearly 35,000 clones, with 68% as singletons. Sequencing used CD4+ T cells from blood buffy coats. These receptor sequences come from a human donor in good health.

The chain links TRBV7-9 to TRBJ2-5; no clear D. Trimming left V 5 bases short and J 7 bases short, with 11 bases between. The CDR3 is made up of 12 amino acids. The germline CDR1 and CDR2 sequences are SEHNR and FQNEAQ (reference sequence). The CDR3 loop is CASSPRFGTQYF. The CDR3 DNA reads TGTGCCAGCAGCCCCAGGTTTGGGACCCAGTACTTC.

V and J are TRBV10-2 and TRBJ2-5; a possible D gene is TRBD2 (5 bases). The V gene lost 7 bases and the J gene lost 7 bases, with 16 bases spanning the gap. This CDR3 has 13 amino acids. Germline V gives CDR1 WSHSY, CDR2 SAAADI. The CDR3 DNA sequence: TGCGCCAGCATGAGGGAAACCCCCGGGACCCAGTACTTC. Protein sequence: CASMRETPGTQYF.

Only one count was recorded for this clone. CDR3: CASSRTEANYGYTF. CDR3 bases: TGTGCCAGCAGCCGGACAGAGGCTAACTATGGCTACACCTTC. The gene calls are TRBV7-9 and TRBJ1-2, with a weak D call TRBD1 (6 bases). Germline CDR1 reads SEHNR; CDR2 reads FQNEAQ (reference sequence). V was pared by 5 bases and J by 0 bases, with 10 bases between. The CDR3 has 14 residues.

The rearrangement uses TRBV4-1 and TRBJ2-3; possibly TRBD1 for D (5 bases). This CDR3 region has 16 residues. V lost 0 bases and J lost 6, with 16 bases in between. CDR1 is MGHRA, CDR2 YSYEKL, per germline. CDR3 coding DNA: TGCGCCAGCAGCCAAGATCAGGGCGGAGCCGGGGATACGCAGTATTTT. Its protein is CASSQDQGGAGDTQYF.

This chain's CDR3 is CASRGAPSYEQYF. The DNA for the CDR3 is TGTGCCAGCAGGGGAGCCCCCTCCTACGAGCAGTACTTC. This chain connects TRBV2 to TRBJ2-7, with TRBD2 as a possible D gene (5 bases). V gave up 6 bases and J gave up 0 bases, with 9 bases separating them. The CDR3 spans 13 residues. Germline CDR1 SNHLY, CDR2 FYNNEI.

This sequence joins TRBV5-6 and TRBJ2-5, with 8 bases lining up with TRBD2. CDR3 length: 15 amino acids. V trimming: 4 bases; J trimming: 2 bases; junction bases outside the gene matches: 7. Germline lookup yields CDR1 SGHDT and CDR2 YYEEEE. The CDR3 coding sequence is TGTGCCAGCAGCCCTCCCGCTAGCGGGCAAGAGACCCAGTACTTC. Translating gives CASSPPASGQETQYF.

This clone was observed a handful of times. The rearrangement links TRBV5-1 to TRBJ1-1; D might be TRBD1 (5 bases). Trimming removed 4 bases at V and 12 bases at J, with 16 bases between. From germline, CDR1 is SGHRS and CDR2 YFSETQ. This CDR3 region has 12 residues. CDR3 nucleotides: TGCGCCAGCAGCCGGGGGGACGTCGGAACTTTCTTT. Translated: CASSRGDVGTFF. Drawing the rest from reference TRBV5-1 and TRBJ1-1, the complete variable domain is KAGVTQTPRYLIKTRGQQVTLSCSPISGHRSVSWYQQTPGQGLQFLFEYFSETQRNKGNFPGRFSGRQFSNSRSEMNVSTLELGDSALYLCASSRGDVGTFFGQGTRLTVV.

The rearrangement uses TRBV18 and TRBJ1-5; a possible D gene is TRBD1 (5 bases). Germline CDR1 reads KGHSH; CDR2 reads LQKENI. Trimming pared 2 bases from V and 3 bases from J, leaving 11 bases between. The CDR3 contains 15 residues. The CDR3 region has the DNA TGTGCCAGCTCACCAATGGGACTGCCCAATCAGCCCCAGCATTTT. Protein sequence: CASSPMGLPNQPQHF. Full variable domain (outside the CDR3, taken from reference TRBV18 and TRBJ1-5): NAGVMQNPRHLVRRRGQEARLRCSPMKGHSHVYWYRQLPEEGLKFMVYLQKENIIDESGMPKERFSAEFPKEGPSILRIQQVVRGDSAAYFCASSPMGLPNQPQHFGDGTRLSIL.

This sequence joins TRBV7-6 and TRBJ1-2; no clear D. Germline loops: CDR1 SGHVS, CDR2 FNYEAQ. V lost 4 bases and J lost 4, with 10 bases in between. The CDR3 consists of 13 residues. CDR3 coding DNA: TGTGCCAGCAGCTCCGACATGGCCTATGGCTACACCTTC. This translates into CASSSDMAYGYTF.

V is TRBV27 and J is TRBJ2-2, with D tentatively TRBD2 (6 bases). The germline V gene has CDR1 MNHEY and CDR2 SMNVEV (reference sequence). Trimming took 5 bases from V and 1 from J, leaving 8 bases between them. CDR3 length: 14 amino acids. CDR3 loop: CASSAGRNTGELFF. CDR3 DNA sequence: TGTGCCAGCAGTGCGGGACGGAACACCGGGGAGCTGTTTTTT.

This clone was recorded a few times. This chain connects TRBV2 to TRBJ1-1; a weak D match, TRBD1 (6 bases). Germline V gives CDR1 SNHLY, CDR2 FYNNEI. The germline V and J ends were trimmed by 4 bases and 0 bases, with 12 bases remaining between them. CDR3 length: 15 residues. CDR3 protein: CASSGGGHLNTEAFF. The CDR3 DNA is TGTGCCAGCAGTGGGGGGGGACACTTGAACACTGAAGCTTTCTTT.

The gene calls are TRBV18 and TRBJ2-2; no clear D gene. The germline CDR1 and CDR2 sequences are KGHSH and LQKENI. This CDR3 is built from 15 residues. V lost 0 bases to trimming and J lost 5 bases, with 10 bases between them. The CDR3 nucleotides read TGTGCCAGCTCACCACCCCTTACAGTAACCGGGGAGCTGTTTTTT. Protein product: CASSPPLTVTGELFF. Drawing the rest from reference TRBV18 and TRBJ2-2, the complete variable domain is NAGVMQNPRHLVRRRGQEARLRCSPMKGHSHVYWYRQLPEEGLKFMVYLQKENIIDESGMPKERFSAEFPKEGPSILRIQQVVRGDSAAYFCASSPPLTVTGELFFGEGSRLTVL.

The gene calls are TRBV18 and TRBJ2-1; D is perhaps TRBD1 (6 bases). Germline assignment: CDR1 KGHSH and CDR2 LQKENI. V was clipped by 6 bases and J by 0 bases, with 15 bases between them. The CDR3 extends over 16 amino acids. CDR3 DNA: TGTGCCAGCTCCCGGACAGATACGAGCTCCTACAATGAGCAGTTCTTC. It translates to CASSRTDTSSYNEQFF.

The rearrangement joins TRBV19 to TRBJ2-7; the D is unclear. Germline loops: CDR1 LNHDA, CDR2 SQIVND (reference sequence). V was pared by 7 bases and J by 0 bases, with 13 bases between. This CDR3 has 14 residues. CDR3 residues: CASTLDGSSYEQYF. The CDR3 DNA is TGTGCCAGTACCCTCGACGGTAGCTCCTACGAGCAGTACTTC.

The sample holds a few counts of this clone. This sequence joins TRBV11-2 and TRBJ1-2; TRBD1 matches 7 bases. The CDR3 spans 13 residues. Germline-derived CDR1 and CDR2 are SGHAT and FQNNGV. V lost 1 base and J lost 4; bases outside the gene matches: 0. The CDR3 DNA reads TGTGCCAGCAGCTTAGGACAGGGCTATGGCTACACCTTC. It codes for CASSLGQGYGYTF.

As regards this clone: This sample also contains other DNA sequences that code for the same CDR3. V gene TRBV6-1 combines with J gene TRBJ1-2; no clear D gene. Germline CDR1 is MNHNS and CDR2 is SASEGT. The V gene lost 8 bases and the J gene lost 4 bases, with 17 bases spanning the gap. The CDR3 has 14 amino acids. The CDR3 DNA reads as TGTGCCAGCTCATGGAACCCAACCTCCTATGGCTACACCTTC. It translates to CASSWNPTSYGYTF.

This clone was recorded only once. V gene TRBV10-3 combines with J gene TRBJ2-5, with D hard to call. The last part of the DNA fits TRBJ2-7 better; the J call may be wrong. Germline V lookup: CDR1 ENHRY, CDR2 SYGVKD. CDR3 length: 13 amino acids. Here the CDR3 DNA reads TGTGCCATCAGTGAAAATACCCGCTACGAGCAGTACTTC. Translation: CAISENTRYEQYF.

This chain connects TRBV19 to TRBJ2-2; D unclear. Germline CDR1 is LNHDA and CDR2 is SQIVND (reference sequence). CDR3 length: 17 residues. The ends were cut back, 4 bases at V and 4 bases at J, with 19 bases in the middle. CDR3 sequence reads: CASSKNPLLTATGELFF. CDR3 DNA: TGTGCCAGTAGTAAAAACCCCCTTCTAACAGCCACCGGGGAGCTGTTTTTT.

This clone was seen only a few times. The chain employs TRBV13 and TRBJ1-2; 7 bases map to TRBD1. Germline trimming cut 5 bases from V and 4 bases from J; bases unmatched to any gene: 7. The CDR3 sequence is 14 residues long. Germline-derived CDR1 and CDR2 are PRHDT and FYEKMQ (reference sequence). CDR3 sequence reads: CASSPSGTVYGYTF. CDR3 DNA: TGTGCCAGCAGCCCCTCCGGGACAGTCTATGGCTACACCTTC.

V is TRBV7-2 and J is TRBJ1-5; no firm D call. This CDR3 has 14 residues. Trimming cost V 5 bases and J 7 bases, with 15 bases left between them. Germline CDR1 and CDR2: SGHTA and FQGNSA. CDR3 sequence (DNA): TGTGCCAGCAGCCCCGGCGGACCCCGCCAGCCCCAGCATTTT. The encoded protein is CASSPGGPRQPQHF.

The rearrangement joins TRBV6-4 to TRBJ1-1; D remains unclear. Trimming shortened V by 4 bases and J by 1 base, and 16 bases separated the two germline ends. Germline V gene data show CDR1 as MRHNA and CDR2 as SNTAGT. This CDR3 comprises 16 residues. CDR3: CASSATVGSPNTEAFF. CDR3 nucleotides: TGTGCCAGCAGTGCTACAGTCGGCAGCCCGAACACTGAAGCTTTCTTT.

This sequence joins TRBV29-1 and TRBJ2-7, with TRBD1 matching 10 bases. There are 16 residues in the CDR3. Germline V lookup: CDR1 SQVTM, CDR2 ANQGSEA. Trimming cost V 2 bases and J 3 bases; bases outside gene matches: 10. CDR3: CSVEIRTGGVFYEQYF. In DNA, the CDR3 is TGCAGCGTTGAAATCAGGACAGGGGGTGTTTTCTACGAGCAGTACTTC.